Presented here are 22 T cell receptor beta chains from one specimen sequenced in a study of post-analysis software for immune sequencing data. General study results and limits: Patients carried a few TRBV segments more frequently than controls did, and TRBV5-6, TRBV5-1 and TRBV20-1 were among them.

Libraries were made from TCR beta cDNA, and they carried unique molecular identifiers. A single record per CDR3 protein comes from TCRdb applying MiXCR to the PCR reads. The table records hundreds of thousands of distinct CDR3 sequences, roughly 58% of them present only once. Their recognized antigens are unknown. Sequenced input: blood. The receptors stem from a girl aged 5-17 years with multiple sclerosis.

This clonotype showed up just once. The chain employs TRBV6-6 and TRBJ2-3; TRBD2 matches 10 bases. The ends lost 4 bases at V and 5 bases at J; junction bases unmatched: 12. Germline V gene lookup returns CDR1 MNHNY and CDR2 SVGAGI (reference sequence). This CDR3 region has 17 residues. CDR3 DNA: TGTGCCAGCAGTTCCAGGACTAGCGGAACCTTCGGAGATACGCAGTATTTT. It translates to CASSSRTSGTFGDTQYF.

This clonotype has just one count. V is TRBV20-1 and J is TRBJ2-5; TRBD1 aligns across 12 bases. The DNA end is a closer match to TRBJ2-7, so the J assignment may be wrong. CDR1 is DFQATT and CDR2 is SNEGSKA in the germline V gene (reference sequence). The CDR3 covers 15 residues. CDR3 DNA sequence: TGCAGTGCTAGAGATCAGGGACAGGGGGCGGCCGAGCAGTACTTC. Amino acid sequence: CSARDQGQGAAEQYF.

This rearrangement joins TRBV12-3 or TRBV12-4 to TRBJ1-2; TRBD1 aligns across 10 bases. This CDR3 spans 15 amino acids. The V and J ends lost 7 bases and 5 bases, in that order; junction bases with no gene match: 10. This CDR3 reads CASTLDRGINYGYTF. DNA of the CDR3: TGTGCCAGCACCCTGGACAGGGGGATCAATTATGGCTACACCTTC.

V and J are TRBV10-2 and TRBJ2-6; D is possibly TRBD2 (6 bases). This CDR3 has 18 amino acids. Germline V CDR1 and CDR2: WSHSY, SAAADI. V was shortened by 7 bases and J by 1 base, with 20 bases between the two germline ends. For the CDR3, the DNA is TGCGCCAGCAAACGGGACTCCGGGGCACGTTCTGGGGCCAACGTCCTGACTTTC. Protein: CASKRDSGARSGANVLTF.

This clonotype has a single count. The V gene is TRBV20-1, the J gene TRBJ2-5, with D maybe TRBD2 (6 bases). Trimming took 4 bases from V and 5 from J, leaving 11 bases between them. The germline V gene encodes CDR1 DFQATT and CDR2 SNEGSKA (reference sequence). The CDR3 extends over 12 amino acids. The CDR3 sequence is CSAILLAETQYF. CDR3 coding DNA: TGCAGTGCTATCCTTCTAGCGGAGACCCAGTACTTC.

This clonotype has a handful of counts. The rearrangement links TRBV29-1 to TRBJ2-5, with D possibly matching TRBD1 (5 bases). The CDR3 is 14 amino acids. Germline loops: CDR1 SQVTM, CDR2 ANQGSEA. V was pared by 4 bases and J by 2 bases, with 14 bases between. CDR3 sequence reads: CSVVSGIDQETQYF. Here the CDR3 DNA reads TGCAGCGTTGTATCAGGGATCGATCAAGAGACCCAGTACTTC.

This chain uses TRBV7-2 with TRBJ2-1, with D perhaps matching TRBD2 (6 bases). Germline lookup yields CDR1 SGHTA and CDR2 FQGNSA. The CDR3 is 17 residues long. V lost 5 bases and J 1 base, leaving 18 bases between the germline ends. In DNA form, the CDR3 reads TGTGCCAGCAGCACCCCTGGAGGGCTAGCGTCCTACAATGAGCAGTTCTTC. Residues: CASSTPGGLASYNEQFF. The whole variable domain, filled in from reference TRBV7-2 and TRBJ2-1, reads GAGVSQSPSNKVTEKGKDVELRCDPISGHTALYWYRQSLGQGLEFLIYFQGNSAPDKSGLPSDRFSAERTGGSVSTLTIQRTQQEDSAVYLCASSTPGGLASYNEQFFGPGTRLTVL.

J is TRBJ2-7 and V is TRBV21-1. TRBV21-1 is labeled a pseudogene. The CDR3 sequence is 15 residues long. In DNA, the CDR3 is TGTGCCAGCAGCAATTTTACAGTATCCTCCTACGAGCAGTACTTC. Translated: CASSNFTVSSYEQYF.

The V and J genes are TRBV5-1 and TRBJ2-1; D possibly uses TRBD1 or TRBD2 (6 bases each). The germline V gene encodes CDR1 SGHRS and CDR2 YFSETQ. CDR3 length equals 15 residues. V dropped 4 bases and J dropped 6 bases, with 17 bases sitting between them. CDR3 nucleotide sequence: TGCGCCAGCAGCATAGACAGTACGGGGGCCAATGAGCAGTTCTTC. Its protein is CASSIDSTGANEQFF.

The chain links TRBV19 to TRBJ2-7; TRBD2 is a possible D gene (6 bases). The V gene's germline CDR1 is LNHDA and CDR2 SQIVND (reference sequence). This CDR3 contains 12 residues. Trimming pared 2 bases from V and 6 bases from J, leaving 8 bases between. The CDR3 protein is CASSITSFEQYF. The CDR3 DNA reads as TGTGCCAGTAGTATAACTAGCTTCGAGCAGTACTTC.

The genes are TRBV5-1 and TRBJ2-7; D remains ambiguous. Trimming removed 0 bases at V and 0 bases at J, with 7 bases between. The CDR3 has 14 residues. CDR1 is SGHRS and CDR2 is YFSETQ in the germline V gene. The chain's CDR3 is CASSLVEFSYEQYF. CDR3 nucleotide sequence: TGCGCCAGCAGCTTGGTAGAGTTCTCCTACGAGCAGTACTTC. Full variable domain (missing parts from reference TRBV5-1 and TRBJ2-7): KAGVTQTPRYLIKTRGQQVTLSCSPISGHRSVSWYQQTPGQGLQFLFEYFSETQRNKGNFPGRFSGRQFSNSRSEMNVSTLELGDSALYLCASSLVEFSYEQYFGPGTRLTVT.

This sequence joins TRBV11-2 and TRBJ2-7; weak D call: TRBD1 (6 bases). This CDR3 comprises 17 residues. V lost 2 bases to trimming and J lost 3 bases, with 20 bases between them. Germline V gives CDR1 SGHAT, CDR2 FQNNGV. The CDR3 bases are TGTGCCAGCAGCTTAAGGTGGATGGGGGCGACAGGCTACGAGCAGTACTTC. It translates to CASSLRWMGATGYEQYF.

As to this clonotype: Compared with germline, one end of the junction differs, possibly owing to a read error. The chain recombines TRBV19 with TRBJ2-1, with D perhaps TRBD1 (5 bases). The CDR3 length is 13 residues. CDR1 is LNHDA and CDR2 is SQIVND in the germline V gene (reference sequence). This chain's CDR3 is CASRIGVSNEKFF. CDR3 sequence (DNA): TGTGCCAGTAGGATAGGGGTTAGCAATGAGAAGTTCTTC.

The chain is built from TRBV29-1 and TRBJ1-2, with no clear D. Germline V gene data show CDR1 as SQVTM and CDR2 as ANQGSEA. V was trimmed by 7 bases and J by 1 base, leaving 10 bases between them. The CDR3 extends over 12 amino acids. The CDR3 sequence: CSAEYFNYGYTF. The CDR3 DNA is TGCAGCGCTGAGTATTTTAACTATGGCTACACCTTC.

Concerning this clonotype itself: An end of the junction does not agree with germline; a read error may underlie this. This chain uses TRBV4-2 with TRBJ2-1, with no clear D. CDR3 length equals 16 residues. In germline, CDR1 is LGHNA, CDR2 YNFKEQ. This CDR3 reads CASSPRALISDNEQFF. For the CDR3, the DNA is TGTGCCAGCAGCCCTCGCGCCCTCATCTCCGACAATGAGCAGTTCTTC.

The chain carries TRBV7-9 and TRBJ2-7, with D tentatively TRBD2 (5 bases). CDR1 and CDR2 (germline): SEHNR, FQNEAQ (reference sequence). The CDR3 totals 12 residues. V shed 5 bases and J shed 6 bases, with 11 bases lying between them. CDR3 coding DNA: TGTGCCAGCAGCCCACTAGGAGCCGAGCAGTACTTC. As protein: CASSPLGAEQYF. Full variable domain (rest looked up from reference TRBV7-9 and TRBJ2-7): DTGVSQNPRHKITKRGQNVTFRCDPISEHNRLYWYRQTLGQGPEFLTYFQNEAQLEKSRLLSDRFSAERPKGSFSTLEIQRTEQGDSAMYLCASSPLGAEQYFGPGTRLTVT.

This chain joins TRBV7-9 and TRBJ2-5, with unresolved D. Germline V gives CDR1 SEHNR, CDR2 FQNEAQ (reference sequence). This CDR3 has 13 residues. The ends were cut back, 4 bases at V and 11 bases at J, with 17 bases in the middle. CDR3 in amino acids: CASSSNPPYGQYF. The CDR3 DNA reads TGTGCCAGCAGCTCAAATCCACCGTACGGGCAGTACTTC.

The chain uses TRBV7-9 and TRBJ2-5; no reliable D call. The CDR3 covers 14 residues. The germline V gene encodes CDR1 SEHNR and CDR2 FQNEAQ (reference sequence). Trimming cost V 7 bases and J 11 bases, with 23 bases left between them. CDR3 sequence (DNA): TGTGCCAGCACCTCTCTAGTGGAGCCATTAGAGCAGTACTTC. Its translation: CASTSLVEPLEQYF. Variable domain in full (rest from reference TRBV7-9 and TRBJ2-5): DTGVSQNPRHKITKRGQNVTFRCDPISEHNRLYWYRQTLGQGPEFLTYFQNEAQLEKSRLLSDRFSAERPKGSFSTLEIQRTEQGDSAMYLCASTSLVEPLEQYFGPGTRLLVL.

This clonotype was picked up one time. This chain connects TRBV7-2 to TRBJ2-1, with 7 bases that match TRBD2. The CDR3 extends over 15 amino acids. CDR1 and CDR2 from the germline V gene are SGHTA and FQGNSA. The trim removed 1 base at V and 7 bases at J, leaving 7 bases unmatched. The chain's CDR3 is CASSLVTARGNEQFF. DNA for the CDR3: TGTGCCAGCAGCTTAGTGACAGCGCGGGGGAATGAGCAGTTCTTC.

In its sample, this clonotype was seen once. This chain's CDR3 is CSARKDKGLPDNEQFF. CDR3 nucleotides: TGCAGTGCTAGAAAAGACAAGGGACTACCCGACAATGAGCAGTTCTTC. This chain connects TRBV20-1 to TRBJ2-1; 7 nucleotides agree with TRBD2. This CDR3 is 16 amino acids long. The germline V gene encodes CDR1 DFQATT and CDR2 SNEGSKA (reference sequence). V lost 2 bases and J lost 5; bases outside the gene matches: 12.

J is TRBJ1-5 and V is TRBV6-2 or TRBV6-3; possible D gene TRBD1, 6 bases. Trimming cost V 2 bases and J 3 bases, with 23 bases left between them. The CDR3 extends over 19 amino acids. Germline lookup yields CDR1 MNHEY and CDR2 SVGEGT. The CDR3 DNA reads TGTGCCAGCAGTTACATCGCCCCCTCAAGGGGGAACAACAATCAGCCCCAGCATTTT. This encodes CASSYIAPSRGNNNQPQHF.

The rearrangement joins TRBV4-1 to TRBJ2-2; 9 positions agree with TRBD2. The CDR3 sequence is 18 residues long. Germline-derived CDR1 and CDR2 are MGHRA and YSYEKL. The junction had 11 bases not matched to a gene; V was cut back by 0 bases and J by 6 bases. As DNA, the CDR3 is TGCGCCAGCAGCCAAGATCGGCTAGCGGGACCAGATGCCGGGGAGCTGTTTTTT. Translation gives CASSQDRLAGPDAGELFF.